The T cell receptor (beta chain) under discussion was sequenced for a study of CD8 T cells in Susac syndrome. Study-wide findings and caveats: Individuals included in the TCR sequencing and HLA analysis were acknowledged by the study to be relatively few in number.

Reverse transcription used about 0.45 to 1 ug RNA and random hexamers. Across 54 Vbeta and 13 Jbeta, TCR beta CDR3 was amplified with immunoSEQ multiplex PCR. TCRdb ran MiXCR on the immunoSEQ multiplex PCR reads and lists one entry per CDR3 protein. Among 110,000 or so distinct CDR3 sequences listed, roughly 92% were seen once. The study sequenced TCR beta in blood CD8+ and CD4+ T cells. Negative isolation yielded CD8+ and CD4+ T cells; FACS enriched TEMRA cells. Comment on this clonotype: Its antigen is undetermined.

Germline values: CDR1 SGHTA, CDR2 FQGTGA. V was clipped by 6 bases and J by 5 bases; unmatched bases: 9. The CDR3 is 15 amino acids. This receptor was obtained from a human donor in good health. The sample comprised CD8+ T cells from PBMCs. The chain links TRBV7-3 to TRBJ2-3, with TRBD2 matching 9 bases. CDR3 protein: CASRKGASGKDTQYF. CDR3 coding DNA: TGTGCCAGCAGAAAAGGGGCTAGCGGGAAAGATACGCAGTATTTT.